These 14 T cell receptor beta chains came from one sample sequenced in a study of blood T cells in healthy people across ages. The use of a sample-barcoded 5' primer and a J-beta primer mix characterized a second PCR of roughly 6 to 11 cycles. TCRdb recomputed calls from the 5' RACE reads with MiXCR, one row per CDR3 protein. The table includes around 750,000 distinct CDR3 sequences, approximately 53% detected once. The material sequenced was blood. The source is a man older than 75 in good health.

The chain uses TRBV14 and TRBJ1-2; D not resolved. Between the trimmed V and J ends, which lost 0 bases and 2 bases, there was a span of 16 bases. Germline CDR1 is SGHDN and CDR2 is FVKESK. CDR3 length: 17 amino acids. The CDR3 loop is CASSQDGVEDPNYGYTF. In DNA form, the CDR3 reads TGTGCCAGCAGCCAAGATGGGGTCGAGGACCCAAACTATGGCTACACCTTC.

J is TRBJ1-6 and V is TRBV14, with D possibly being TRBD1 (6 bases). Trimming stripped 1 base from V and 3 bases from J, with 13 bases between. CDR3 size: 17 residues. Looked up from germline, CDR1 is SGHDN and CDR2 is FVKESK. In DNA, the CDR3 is TGTGCCAGCAGCCAAGTACGGACAGCCAACTATAATTCACCCCTCCACTTT. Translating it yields CASSQVRTANYNSPLHF.

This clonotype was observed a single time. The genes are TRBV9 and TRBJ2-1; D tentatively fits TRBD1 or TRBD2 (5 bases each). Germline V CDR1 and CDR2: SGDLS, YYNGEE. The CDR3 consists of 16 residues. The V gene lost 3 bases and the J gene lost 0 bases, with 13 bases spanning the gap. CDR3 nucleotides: TGTGCCAGCAGCGCCCGGGGACCAAACTCCTACAATGAGCAGTTCTTC. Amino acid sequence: CASSARGPNSYNEQFF.

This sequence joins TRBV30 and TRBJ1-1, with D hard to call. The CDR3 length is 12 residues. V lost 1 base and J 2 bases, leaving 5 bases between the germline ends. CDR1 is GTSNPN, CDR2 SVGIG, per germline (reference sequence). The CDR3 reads CAWSAPNTEAFF. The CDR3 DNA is TGTGCCTGGAGTGCACCAAACACTGAAGCTTTCTTT.

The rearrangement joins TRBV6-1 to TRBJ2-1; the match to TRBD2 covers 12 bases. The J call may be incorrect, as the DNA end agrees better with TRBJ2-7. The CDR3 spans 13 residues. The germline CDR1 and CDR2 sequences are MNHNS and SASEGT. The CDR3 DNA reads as TGTGCCAGCGGGACTAGCGGGTACAATGAGCAGTACTTC. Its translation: CASGTSGYNEQYF.

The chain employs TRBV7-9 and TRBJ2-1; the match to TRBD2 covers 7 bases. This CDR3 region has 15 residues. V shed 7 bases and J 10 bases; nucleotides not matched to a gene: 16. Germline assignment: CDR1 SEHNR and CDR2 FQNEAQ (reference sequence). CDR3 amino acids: CASTNGGSATSEQFF. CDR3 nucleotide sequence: TGTGCCAGCACAAACGGGGGGAGCGCTACGTCCGAGCAGTTCTTC.

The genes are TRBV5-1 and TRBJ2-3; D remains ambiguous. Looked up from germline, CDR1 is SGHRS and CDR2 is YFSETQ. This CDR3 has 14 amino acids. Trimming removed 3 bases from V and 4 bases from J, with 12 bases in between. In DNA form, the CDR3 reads TGCGCCAGCAGCTGGAGTGTTGCTCCAGATACGCAGTATTTT. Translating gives CASSWSVAPDTQYF.

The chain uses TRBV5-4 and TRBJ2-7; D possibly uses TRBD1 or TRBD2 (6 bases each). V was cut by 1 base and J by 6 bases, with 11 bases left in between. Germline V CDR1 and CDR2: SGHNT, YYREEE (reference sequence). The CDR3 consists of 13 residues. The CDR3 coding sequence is TGTGCCAGCAGCTTGTGGGGGGCCGGCGAGCAGTACTTC. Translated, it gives CASSLWGAGEQYF.

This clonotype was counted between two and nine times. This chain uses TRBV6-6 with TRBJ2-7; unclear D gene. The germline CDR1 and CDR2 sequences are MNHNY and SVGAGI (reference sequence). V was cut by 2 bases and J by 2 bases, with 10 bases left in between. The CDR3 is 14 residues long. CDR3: CASSYPEVPYEQYF. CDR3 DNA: TGTGCCAGCAGTTACCCCGAAGTCCCCTACGAGCAGTACTTC.

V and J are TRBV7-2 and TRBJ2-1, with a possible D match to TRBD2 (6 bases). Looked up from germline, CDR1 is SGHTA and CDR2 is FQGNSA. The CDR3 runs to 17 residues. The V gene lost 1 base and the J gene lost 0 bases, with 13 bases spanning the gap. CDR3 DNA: TGTGCCAGCAGCTTAGGGTTGCGGGGTAGCTCCTACAATGAGCAGTTCTTC. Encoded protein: CASSLGLRGSSYNEQFF.

The chain's CDR3 is CSARVPGTLRVSGQFF. The CDR3 DNA reads as TGCAGTGCTAGAGTTCCCGGGACCCTGCGGGTTAGCGGGCAGTTCTTC. The chain joins TRBV20-1 to TRBJ2-1; perhaps TRBD2 as D (6 bases). CDR3 length: 16 amino acids. V lost 1 base, J lost 12 bases, and 25 bases lay in between. Germline V gene sequence: CDR1 DFQATT, CDR2 SNEGSKA (reference sequence).

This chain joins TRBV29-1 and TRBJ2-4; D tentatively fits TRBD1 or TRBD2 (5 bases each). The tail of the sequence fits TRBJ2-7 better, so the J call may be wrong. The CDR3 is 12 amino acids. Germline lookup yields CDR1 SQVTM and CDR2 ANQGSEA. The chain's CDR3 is CSGGTGPYEQYF. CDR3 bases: TGCAGCGGGGGGACGGGTCCATACGAGCAGTACTTC.

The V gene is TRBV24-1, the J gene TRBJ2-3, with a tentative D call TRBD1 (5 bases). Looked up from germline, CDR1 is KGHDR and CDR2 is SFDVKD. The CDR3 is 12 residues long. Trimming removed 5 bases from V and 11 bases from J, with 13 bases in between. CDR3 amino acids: CATSARQSQQYF. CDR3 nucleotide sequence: TGTGCCACCAGTGCCCGACAGAGTCAGCAGTATTTT.

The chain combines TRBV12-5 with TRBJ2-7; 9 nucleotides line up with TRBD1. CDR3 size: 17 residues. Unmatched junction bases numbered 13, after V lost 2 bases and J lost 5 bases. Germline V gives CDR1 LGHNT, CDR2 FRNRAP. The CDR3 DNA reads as TGTGCTAGTGGTTTGTCGTTGACGGGACAGGGCCTCGACGAGCAGTACTTC. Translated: CASGLSLTGQGLDEQYF.